This T cell receptor beta chain is drawn from a study of identical twins. TCRdb ran MiXCR on the 5' RACE reads and lists one entry per CDR3 protein. There are about 690,000 distinct CDR3 sequences in the sample; roughly 6% occur only once, and approximately 1.6% lies in the top ten. The CDR3 runs 16 residues. With V trimmed by 3 bases and J by 2 bases, 6 bases remained unmatched. Germline assignment: CDR1 DFQATT and CDR2 SNEGSKA (reference sequence). Findings and limits, study-wide: Insertion counts were lower in abundant cord blood beta clonotypes, a trend that memory repertoires did not show.

In its sample, this clonotype was seen many times. Its antigen is still unknown. What was sequenced was naive T cells sorted from blood. V gene TRBV20-1 combines with J gene TRBJ2-1; 11 bases map to TRBD2. The receptor was derived from a man aged 18 to 30 in good health. The CDR3 protein is CSARPRLAGTYNEQFF. The CDR3 DNA reads TGCAGTGCTAGGCCCCGACTAGCGGGAACCTACAATGAGCAGTTCTTC.